These T cell receptor beta chains were read from a single sample in a study of OX40 agonist ivuxolimab in advanced cancers. Libraries were prepared by immunoSEQ multiplex PCR; TCRdb keeps only in-frame clonotypes and omits some of them. The sample records 77,000 or so clones, over 70% being singletons. This specimen was CD4+ or CD8+ T cells sorted from blood, taken in a trial of the OX40 agonist ivuxolimab. These receptors came from an adult with an advanced solid tumor such as melanoma, head and neck, liver or kidney cancer. Both conserved end residues are part of each CDR3. The order of the fields is D gene, J gene, V gene, clone size, CDR3 DNA, CDR3 protein. The D gene is left open where the match is weak. A clone size is listed for some rows: how often the clone was seen (once, few, many), or a class if it is expanded.

TRBD2,TRBJ2-1,TRBV11-2,-,TGTGCCAGCAGCATCGGACTAGCGGGAAGAAATGAGCAGTTCTTC,CASSIGLAGRNEQFF
-,TRBJ1-5,TRBV6-5,-,TGTGCCAGCAGTTACTCGGGTGGGGGGCAGCCCCAGCATTTT,CASSYSGGGQPQHF
-,TRBJ2-6,TRBV15,-,TGTGCCACCAGCCGAGACAGGTTCAACTCTGGGGCCAACGTCCTGACTTTC,CATSRDRFNSGANVLTF
-,TRBJ1-2,TRBV4-2,-,TGTGCCAGCAGCCAACCGGCCGCAGGGAAGGGCTATGGCTACACCTTC,CASSQPAAGKGYGYTF
-,TRBJ1-5,TRBV7-2,-,TGTGCCAGCAGCAAAACCCACTCTCAGCCCCAGCATTTT,CASSKTHSQPQHF
-,TRBJ1-3,TRBV4-2,-,TGTGCCAGCAGCCAAGGGAGGGGGGCTGGAAACACCATATATTTT,CASSQGRGAGNTIYF
-,TRBJ1-6,TRBV6-5,once,TGTGCCAGCAACCTCAGGGAAAGTAATTCACCCCTCCACTTT,CASNLRESNSPLHF
-,TRBJ2-3,TRBV7-9,-,TGTGCCAGCAGCTTCGGAGATACGCAGTATTTT,CASSFGDTQYF
-,TRBJ1-2,TRBV6-5,-,TGTGCCAGCAGTTACTCGATGGGGACGTTTGGCTACACCTTC,CASSYSMGTFGYTF
-,TRBJ1-6,TRBV19,-,TGTGCCAGTAGTCCTCGTTTGGGGTTGGATTCACCCCTCCACTTT,CASSPRLGLDSPLHF
TRBD1,TRBJ1-2,TRBV28,-,TGTGCCAGCAGTTTATCCGGACAGGGTCGCTATGGCTACACCTTC,CASSLSGQGRYGYTF
-,TRBJ2-7,TRBV27,-,TGTGCCAGCAGTTTCAACAGGGTCTACGAGCAGTACTTC,CASSFNRVYEQYF
-,TRBJ1-5,TRBV6-5,-,TGTGCCAGCAGTACGGACAGTGCACAGCCCCAGCATTTT,CASSTDSAQPQHF
TRBD1,TRBJ2-1,TRBV27,-,TGTGCCAGCAGCTATCCGGGACAGGGGCAATATGAGCAGTTCTTC,CASSYPGQGQYEQFF
-,TRBJ1-4,TRBV7-6,once,TGTGCCAGCAGCTGGGGGAGTTCCAGTGCAACTAATGAAAAACTGTTTTTT,CASSWGSSSATNEKLFF
-,TRBJ2-3,TRBV18,-,TGTGCCAGCTCACCCCGCTCGACTACTGGGGCAGATACGCAGTATTTT,CASSPRSTTGADTQYF
-,TRBJ2-3,TRBV5-1,-,TGCGCCAGCAGCCCGGAGGGACGGAGGGCGGGTACGCAGTATTTT,CASSPEGRRAGTQYF
-,TRBJ1-4,TRBV5-1,few,TGCGCCAGCAGCTTCCAGGTGGGGGGATCAGGGGAAAAACTGTTTTTT,CASSFQVGGSGEKLFF
TRBD1,TRBJ2-5,TRBV2,-,TGTGCCAGCAGTCCTGGACAGGGGGCGCGGGAGACCCAGTACTTC,CASSPGQGARETQYF
-,TRBJ2-2,TRBV19,-,TGTGCCAGTACAGACACTAACACCGGGGAGCTGTTTTTT,CASTDTNTGELFF
-,TRBJ2-3,TRBV7-7,-,TGTGCCAGCAGCTCCAGCCGAGCAAGGACAGATACGCAGTATTTT,CASSSSRARTDTQYF
TRBD2,TRBJ2-1,TRBV4-1,-,TGCGCCAGCAGCCAAAAGCCTAGCGGGATCTACAATGAGCAGTTCTTC,CASSQKPSGIYNEQFF
-,TRBJ1-2,TRBV6-1,-,TGTGCCAGCAGTGAAAGAGTGGGGGCAGCTTTATGGCTACACCCATTC,CASSERVGAALWLHPF
-,TRBJ1-6,TRBV25-1,-,TGTGCCAGCAGGAGGGGGATTCAGGATTCACCCCTCCACTTT,CASRRGIQDSPLHF
-,TRBJ1-4,TRBV11-2,-,TGTGCCAGCAGCTTAGGCGTGTATAATGAAAAACTGTTTTTT,CASSLGVYNEKLFF
-,TRBJ2-5,TRBV2,-,TGTGCCAGCAGTGGCTCGCGTCAAGAGACCCAGTACTTC,CASSGSRQETQYF
TRBD2,TRBJ2-7,TRBV4-3,-,TGCGCCAGCAGCCAAGAGACGGGGGGCTCCTACGAGCAGTACTTC,CASSQETGGSYEQYF
TRBD2,TRBJ2-3,TRBV18,-,TGTGCCAGCTCACCGGAAGCGGGGGGGGCAGATACGCAGTATTTT,CASSPEAGGADTQYF
-,TRBJ2-1,TRBV29-1,-,TGCAGCGCTTTAGGAGTACTGAGCTCCTACAATGAGCAGTTCTTC,CSALGVLSSYNEQFF
TRBD1,TRBJ1-1,TRBV7-2,-,TGTGCCAGCAGCTTAAGGACAGGGGAAAACACTGAAGCTTTCTTT,CASSLRTGENTEAFF
-,TRBJ1-1,TRBV27,-,TGTGCCAGCAGTTTATACAGGACACAAATGAACACTGAAGCTTTCTTT,CASSLYRTQMNTEAFF
-,TRBJ2-1,TRBV6-6,-,TGTGCCAGCAGTTATCTGAAGGATAATGAGCAGTTCTTC,CASSYLKDNEQFF
-,TRBJ1-1,TRBV10-2,-,TGCGCCAGCAGTGAGTCGGACACTGATGAAGCTTTCTTT,CASSESDTDEAFF
-,TRBJ1-1,TRBV14,once,TGTGCCAGCAGCCAAGTGCTGGGGGTGACAGAAGCTTTCTTT,CASSQVLGVTEAFF
TRBD1,TRBJ1-2,TRBV4-2,few,TGTGCCAGCAGTCGCTCAGGGACAGGACTCGGCGGTGATGGCTACACCTTC,CASSRSGTGLGGDGYTF
-,TRBJ1-2,TRBV19,-,TGTGCCAGTCCTCGGTGCAAAGATGGCTACACCTTC,CASPRCKDGYTF
-,TRBJ2-3,TRBV15,once,TGTGCCACCAGCAGAGCCGGAGGGGCCACAGATACGCAGTATTTT,CATSRAGGATDTQYF
-,TRBJ2-6,TRBV5-1,-,TGCGCCAGCAGCTGGGCAGGTACTCTCTCTGGGGCCAACGTCCTGACTTTC,CASSWAGTLSGANVLTF
TRBD2,TRBJ2-1,TRBV5-4,-,TGTGCCAGCAGCTTGTCTCAAGCGGGAGCGAGGAATGAGCAGTTCTTC,CASSLSQAGARNEQFF
TRBD1,TRBJ1-3,TRBV29-1,-,TGCAGCGCATCAGGACAGGGCTCTGGAAACACCATATATTTT,CSASGQGSGNTIYF
-,TRBJ1-1,TRBV7-3,-,TGTGCCAGCAGCGACACAGTGAACACTGAAGCTTTCTTT,CASSDTVNTEAFF